The 20 T cell receptor beta chains below were found in one sample sequenced in a study of CD8+ T cells in alopecia areata. Sequencing relied on a cDNA template that was reverse transcribed from extracted RNA. Sequencing used immunoSEQ multiplex PCR; TCRdb keeps in-frame clones, though not all of them. The table includes about 160,000 clones, about 71% detected once. Stated treatment: oral pan-JAK inhibitor, 5-10 mg twice daily. Sequencing was performed on CD4+ T cells sorted from blood, taken at week 4, from a patient treated with tofacitinib. Receptor source: a human donor with alopecia areata.

The V call is TRBV30, the J call TRBJ1-2; D is unresolved. Deletions cut 1 base from V and 5 bases from J, with 8 bases between. Germline V gives CDR1 GTSNPN, CDR2 SVGIG (reference sequence). The CDR3 length is 12 residues. CDR3 bases: TGTGCCTGGAGTGAGCATCTATATGGCTACACCTTC. Protein product: CAWSEHLYGYTF. Supplemented by reference TRBV30 and TRBJ1-2, the full variable domain reads SQTIHQWPATLVQPVGSPLSLECTVEGTSNPNLYWYRQAAGRGLQLLFYSVGIGQISSEVPQNLSASRPQDRQFILSSKKLLLSDSGFYLCAWSEHLYGYTFGSGTRLTVV.

V is TRBV4-1 and J is TRBJ2-7; weak D call: TRBD1 (6 bases). The CDR3 spans 16 residues. Deletions cut 4 bases from V and 6 bases from J, with 22 bases between. Germline CDR1 and CDR2: MGHRA and YSYEKL. CDR3 sequence reads: CASSRLQGVPSPEQYF. Here the CDR3 DNA reads TGCGCCAGCAGCCGCCTACAGGGCGTCCCTTCTCCCGAGCAGTACTTC.

This clone was observed once. V is TRBV7-2 and J is TRBJ2-5; D remains ambiguous. The CDR3 is 12 residues long. Between the trimmed V and J ends, which lost 1 base and 10 bases, there was a span of 10 bases. The V gene's germline CDR1 is SGHTA and CDR2 FQGNSA. The DNA of the CDR3 is TGTGCCAGCAGCTTAGGCGTCAGCTTCCAGTACTTC. Translating gives CASSLGVSFQYF.

The chain couples TRBV2 to TRBJ2-5; TRBD1 agrees at 7 bases. The junction had 4 bases not matched to a gene; V was cut back by 0 bases and J by 3 bases. Germline V gene lookup returns CDR1 SNHLY and CDR2 FYNNEI. The CDR3 runs 15 residues. The chain's CDR3 is CASSEAGQVKETQYF. The CDR3 region has the DNA TGTGCCAGCAGTGAAGCTGGACAGGTCAAAGAGACCCAGTACTTC.

The V gene is TRBV6-6, the J gene TRBJ1-5; 9 bases match TRBD1. There are 14 residues in the CDR3. V was pared by 5 bases and J by 2 bases, with 1 base of the junction left unmatched. CDR1 is MNHNY and CDR2 is SVGAGI in the germline V gene (reference sequence). The CDR3 DNA reads as TGTGCCAGCAGTACAGGGGGCGGCAATCAGCCCCAGCATTTT. Its protein product is CASSTGGGNQPQHF.

The chain combines TRBV29-1 with TRBJ1-2, with 8 positions matching TRBD1. From germline, CDR1 is SQVTM and CDR2 ANQGSEA. The V gene end was trimmed by 8 bases and the J gene end by 7 bases; junction bases not matched to a gene: 9. There are 12 residues in the CDR3. The CDR3 loop is CSTFGQGGGYTF. In nucleotides, the CDR3 is TGCAGCACCTTTGGACAGGGAGGTGGCTACACCTTC.

The chain links TRBV12-5 to TRBJ2-6, with TRBD2 identical over 7 bases. V was pared by 5 bases and J by 0 bases, with 13 bases of the junction left unmatched. The germline CDR1 and CDR2 sequences are LGHNT and FRNRAP. The CDR3 has 19 residues. The CDR3 here is CASGPTLGRGASGANVLTF. The CDR3 nucleotides are TGTGCTAGTGGTCCTACCTTAGGGAGGGGAGCCTCTGGGGCCAACGTCCTGACTTTC.

The V and J genes are TRBV20-1 and TRBJ2-5; no reliable D call. The CDR3 is 10 residues long. The V end lost 6 bases, the J end lost 3 bases, and 5 bases lay between the germline ends. Germline V gives CDR1 DFQATT, CDR2 SNEGSKA (reference sequence). The CDR3, as DNA: TGCAGTGCCCTTGAAGAGACCCAGTACTTC. Its translation is CSALEETQYF.

The rearrangement uses TRBV18 and TRBJ2-3; either TRBD1 or TRBD2 may fit D (5 bases each). CDR1 is KGHSH, CDR2 LQKENI, per germline. The CDR3 sequence is 16 residues long. The V end was cut by 3 bases, the J end by 2 bases, with 15 bases between. CDR3 region: CASSPLRDHYTDTQYF. The CDR3, as DNA: TGTGCCAGCTCACCGCTCCGGGACCACTACACAGATACGCAGTATTTT.

V is TRBV6-5 and J is TRBJ2-7; TRBD1 matches at 7 bases. V shed 6 bases and J 2 bases; nucleotides not matched to a gene: 4. The CDR3 consists of 13 residues. The germline V gene encodes CDR1 MNHEY and CDR2 SVGAGI. The chain's CDR3 is CASSQGQPYEQYF. The DNA of the CDR3 is TGTGCCAGCAGCCAGGGACAGCCCTACGAGCAGTACTTC.

The V call is TRBV10-3, the J call TRBJ2-7, with 12 bases that match TRBD1. Trimming took 6 bases from V and 4 from J; bases not matched to a gene: 7. From germline, CDR1 is ENHRY and CDR2 SYGVKD. CDR3 length: 15 amino acids. The CDR3 nucleotides read TGTGCCATCAGAACCGGGACAGGGGGCAAATACGAGCAGTACTTC. Translation gives CAIRTGTGGKYEQYF.

The genes are TRBV5-5 and TRBJ2-5; D is undetermined. The germline V and J ends were trimmed by 2 bases and 2 bases, with 7 bases remaining between them. Per germline, CDR1 SGHKS and CDR2 YYEKEE (reference sequence). The CDR3 contains 13 residues. DNA for the CDR3: TGTGCCAGCAGCTTCGCAGTTCAAGAGACCCAGTACTTC. Residues: CASSFAVQETQYF. Full variable domain (rest looked up from reference TRBV5-5 and TRBJ2-5): DAGVTQSPTHLIKTRGQQVTLRCSPISGHKSVSWYQQVLGQGPQFIFQYYEKEERGRGNFPDRFSARQFPNYSSELNVNALLLGDSALYLCASSFAVQETQYFGPGTRLLVL.

The chain employs TRBV2 and TRBJ2-7, with no clear D. Germline V CDR1 and CDR2: SNHLY, FYNNEI. CDR3 length: 12 residues. V was pared by 5 bases and J by 0 bases, with 5 bases between. The CDR3 DNA reads as TGTGCCAGCAGTCAGAGCTCCTACGAGCAGTACTTC. Translated, it gives CASSQSSYEQYF.

The J gene is TRBJ1-1, the V gene TRBV25-1; TRBD1 might be the D (5 bases). Per the germline V gene, CDR1 is MGHDK and CDR2 is SYGVNS. The CDR3 is 13 residues long. With 2 bases removed from V and 5 bases from J, the gap between germline ends came to 9 bases. CDR3 sequence: CASSETGGTEAFF. For the CDR3, the DNA is TGTGCCAGCAGTGAAACTGGGGGGACTGAAGCTTTCTTT.

This chain joins TRBV29-1 and TRBJ2-7; D might be TRBD1 (5 bases). V lost 0 bases, J lost 7 bases, and 10 bases lay in between. Germline CDR1 is SQVTM and CDR2 is ANQGSEA. This CDR3 comprises 12 residues. The CDR3 protein is CSVEELKGEQYF. CDR3 nucleotide sequence: TGCAGCGTTGAAGAACTCAAGGGGGAGCAGTACTTC.

The genes are TRBV11-2 and TRBJ1-2, with TRBD1 identical over 10 bases. Germline CDR1 and CDR2: SGHAT and FQNNGV. This CDR3 is built from 14 residues. The V gene end was trimmed by 1 base and the J gene end by 8 bases; junction bases not matched to a gene: 4. The CDR3 DNA follows: TGTGCCAGCAGCTTAGGGGGGACAGGGGACGGCTACACCTTC. Translated: CASSLGGTGDGYTF.

With regard to this clone: Other DNA sequences in this sample translate to the same CDR3. The chain has TRBV30 and TRBJ1-1; tentative D call: TRBD1 (5 bases). Trimming cost V 3 bases and J 4 bases, with 6 bases left between them. Looked up from germline, CDR1 is GTSNPN and CDR2 is SVGIG (reference sequence). The CDR3 is 11 amino acids. CDR3: CAWRRGTEAFF. The DNA for the CDR3 is TGTGCCTGGAGGAGGGGCACTGAAGCTTTCTTT. Filled out from reference TRBV30 and TRBJ1-1, the complete variable domain reads SQTIHQWPATLVQPVGSPLSLECTVEGTSNPNLYWYRQAAGRGLQLLFYSVGIGQISSEVPQNLSASRPQDRQFILSSKKLLLSDSGFYLCAWRRGTEAFFGQGTRLTVV.

The CDR3 coding sequence is TGCGCCAGCAGCCAGGCCGGGACAGGGGTCGTTGGTGATGGCTACACCTTC. It translates to CASSQAGTGVVGDGYTF. This rearrangement joins TRBV4-3 to TRBJ1-2, with 10 bases fitting TRBD1. CDR1 and CDR2 from the germline V gene are LGHNA and YSLEER. V was pared by 3 bases and J by 6 bases, with 13 bases of the junction left unmatched. The CDR3 is made up of 17 amino acids.

The chain links TRBV5-1 to TRBJ1-1; D is undetermined. This CDR3 comprises 11 residues. The V gene lost 3 bases and the J gene lost 11 bases, with 11 bases spanning the gap. The V gene's germline CDR1 is SGHRS and CDR2 YFSETQ. CDR3 protein: CASSSGFEAFF. The CDR3 nucleotides are TGCGCCAGCAGCTCGGGATTCGAGGCTTTCTTT.

The rearrangement joins TRBV27 to TRBJ1-5; no clear D gene. Germline V gives CDR1 MNHEY, CDR2 SMNVEV (reference sequence). This CDR3 region has 13 residues. The V and J ends lost 2 bases and 1 base respectively, with 3 bases between them. The CDR3 protein is CASSLTSNQPQHF. CDR3 sequence (DNA): TGTGCCAGCAGTTTAACGAGCAATCAGCCCCAGCATTTT.